The present T cell receptor (beta chain) was sequenced within a study of shared clonotypes between healthy human individuals. As to this clone: Its target is not known.

General observations from the study: Read depth was anticipated to influence clonotype sharing among donors. Though the depth was large, rarefaction showed that sorted-subset sequencing was incomplete.

The CDR3 totals 16 residues. Trimming shortened V by 5 bases and J by 0 bases, and 16 bases separated the two germline ends. From germline, CDR1 is LNHDA and CDR2 SQIVND (reference sequence). Data came from immunoSEQ multiplex PCR; TCRdb stores just in-frame clones and leaves some out. This sample has over a million clones, with under 80% found just once. The genes are TRBV19 and TRBJ1-2; no reliable D call. Specimen: memory CD4+ T cells sorted from blood. This sample's subset: CD45RA-negative fraction. This clonotype was obtained from a young man in good health. CDR3 nucleotides: TGTGCCAGTAGTTTGCAGCCTCACCCTTCTAACTATGGCTACACCTTC. Encoded protein: CASSLQPHPSNYGYTF.